Listed here are 15 T cell receptor beta chains from one sample, sequenced in a study of blood T cell repertoires in COVID-19 (dated by TCRdb to the early 2020s). The library was produced with the immunoSEQ multiplex PCR assay. The clones in this table, taken by TCRdb from immuneACCESS, are in-frame only. Not every clone is retained; where verified, under half of the shortfall comes from an unresolved V gene, and the cause of the rest is unknown. Here the sample has 200,000 to 250,000 clones; over 80% occur a single time. The ten largest make up about 1.3% of the sample. Sample: peripheral blood. These receptors came from a woman younger than 45 with COVID-19, enrolled during active disease.

This chain joins TRBV27 and TRBJ2-5; D not resolved. Per the germline V gene, CDR1 is MNHEY and CDR2 is SMNVEV (reference sequence). V was pared by 5 bases and J by 1 base, with 14 bases between. CDR3 size: 15 residues. DNA of the CDR3: TGTGCCAGCAGTCTCCAACTGACACCCCAAGAGACCCAGTACTTC. Translating gives CASSLQLTPQETQYF.

The chain couples TRBV5-4 to TRBJ2-5; weak D call: TRBD1 (5 bases). CDR3 size: 13 residues. Trimming took 4 bases from V and 5 from J, leaving 12 bases between them. Germline assignment: CDR1 SGHNT and CDR2 YYREEE (reference sequence). The CDR3 loop reads CASSRGSGETQYF. As DNA, the CDR3 is TGTGCCAGCAGCAGGGGTTCAGGCGAGACCCAGTACTTC.

The chain joins TRBV7-2 to TRBJ1-2; TRBD1 aligns across 7 bases. CDR3 length: 14 amino acids. Germline V lookup: CDR1 SGHTA, CDR2 FQGNSA. The V and J ends lost 4 bases and 4 bases, in that order; junction bases with no gene match: 6. CDR3 in DNA: TGTGCCAGCAGCTCAACAGGGGTGGGCTATGGCTACACCTTC. Amino acids: CASSSTGVGYGYTF.

The chain joins TRBV6-2 or TRBV6-3 to TRBJ1-1, with D perhaps TRBD1 (6 bases). Germline loops: CDR1 MNHEY, CDR2 SVGEGT. The CDR3 is made up of 15 amino acids. Trimming removed 4 bases at V and 2 bases at J, with 14 bases between. CDR3 protein: CASSFSAGGNTEAFF. CDR3 in DNA: TGTGCCAGCAGTTTCTCGGCGGGGGGCAACACTGAAGCTTTCTTT.

This clone was detected once. V gene TRBV19 combines with J gene TRBJ1-2; TRBD1 aligns across 10 bases. Germline V lookup: CDR1 LNHDA, CDR2 SQIVND (reference sequence). V shed 5 bases, J shed 6 bases, and the junction held 6 bases outside the gene matches. This CDR3 is built from 14 residues. CDR3 loop: CASSRGQGTNGYTF. CDR3 nucleotides: TGTGCCAGTAGTCGGGGACAGGGGACGAATGGCTACACCTTC.

The chain has TRBV7-8 and TRBJ2-5; TRBD1 is a possible D gene (6 bases). V was pared by 5 bases and J by 2 bases, with 15 bases between. This CDR3 comprises 15 residues. Germline CDR1 and CDR2: SGHVS and FQNEAQ. This chain's CDR3 is CASSDLSGDQETQYF. The CDR3 DNA follows: TGTGCCAGCAGCGACCTCTCAGGGGATCAAGAGACCCAGTACTTC.

This clone appeared many times. The genes are TRBV10-2 and TRBJ2-2; possibly TRBD1 for D (6 bases). V shed 6 bases and J shed 5 bases, with 13 bases lying between them. Germline values: CDR1 WSHSY, CDR2 SAAADI. This CDR3 contains 14 residues. CDR3 DNA sequence: TGCGCCAGCAGCCCTCCCGACAGGACCGGGGAGCTGTTTTTT. It codes for CASSPPDRTGELFF.

A single count supports this clone. The chain combines TRBV5-1 with TRBJ2-5; the match to TRBD2 covers 12 bases. Germline V lookup: CDR1 SGHRS, CDR2 YFSETQ. V lost 4 bases, J lost 0 bases, and 10 bases stayed unmatched. This CDR3 spans 18 amino acids. In nucleotides, the CDR3 is TGCGCCAGCAGCGCGGGGACTAGCGGGTCGAAGTACCAAGAGACCCAGTACTTC. The encoded protein is CASSAGTSGSKYQETQYF.

The chain links TRBV5-1 to TRBJ2-2, with 14 bases that match TRBD2. J lost 4 bases, V lost 0 bases, and 5 bases had no gene match. The germline CDR1 and CDR2 sequences are SGHRS and YFSETQ. The CDR3 length is 18 residues. The CDR3 is CASSLDGLAGGSTGELFF. CDR3 in DNA: TGCGCCAGCAGCTTGGACGGACTAGCGGGAGGATCCACCGGGGAGCTGTTTTTT.

V gene TRBV2 combines with J gene TRBJ1-6, with TRBD1 identical over 9 bases. CDR3 size: 15 residues. V shed 5 bases and J 10 bases; nucleotides not matched to a gene: 9. Germline V lookup: CDR1 SNHLY, CDR2 FYNNEI. CDR3: CASSQTGGEYSPLHF. CDR3 nucleotides: TGTGCCAGCAGTCAGACAGGGGGGGAGTACTCACCCCTCCACTTT.

The chain uses TRBV23-1 and TRBJ2-2; unclear D gene. TRBV23-1 is annotated as an ORF whose role is uncertain. Trimming stripped 2 bases from V and 1 base from J, with 5 bases between. The CDR3 totals 14 residues. The CDR3 sequence: CASSQNRNTGELFF. CDR3 coding DNA: TGCGCCAGCAGTCAAAACAGGAACACCGGGGAGCTGTTTTTT.

This clone showed up just a few times. This chain connects TRBV19 to TRBJ2-1, with a tentative D call TRBD2 (6 bases). CDR1 and CDR2 from the germline V gene are LNHDA and SQIVND (reference sequence). The CDR3 is 16 residues long. Trimming took off 5 bases at V and 3 bases at J, with 17 bases between the two ends. CDR3 DNA sequence: TGTGCCAGTAGTGGGCTAGCGCCAAAAGACTACAATGAGCAGTTCTTC. Its translation is CASSGLAPKDYNEQFF. The whole variable domain, filled in from reference TRBV19 and TRBJ2-1, reads DGGITQSPKYLFRKEGQNVTLSCEQNLNHDAMYWYRQDPGQGLRLIYYSQIVNDFQKGDIAEGYSVSREKKESFPLTVTSAQKNPTAFYLCASSGLAPKDYNEQFFGPGTRLTVL.

This chain uses TRBV7-2 with TRBJ2-3; a possible D gene is TRBD1 (6 bases). The CDR3 is 13 residues long. Per germline, CDR1 SGHTA and CDR2 FQGNSA. V lost 5 bases and J 5 bases, leaving 11 bases between the germline ends. CDR3 in amino acids: CASSIRGGDTQYF. CDR3 nucleotides: TGTGCCAGCAGCATCAGGGGTGGAGATACGCAGTATTTT.

The chain joins TRBV2 to TRBJ1-1, with 10 bases that match TRBD1. The CDR3 is made up of 15 amino acids. The ends lost 7 bases at V and 4 bases at J; junction bases unmatched: 9. Germline V lookup: CDR1 SNHLY, CDR2 FYNNEI. The CDR3, as DNA: TGTGCCAGCACCCTAACTAGGGACAGGGGCACTGAAGCTTTCTTT. Protein product: CASTLTRDRGTEAFF. Combining the CDR3 with reference TRBV2 and TRBJ1-1 gives the whole variable domain EPEVTQTPSHQVTQMGQEVILRCVPISNHLYFYWYRQILGQKVEFLVSFYNNEISEKSEIFDDQFSVERPDGSNFTLKIRSTKLEDSAMYFCASTLTRDRGTEAFFGQGTRLTVV.

The rearrangement uses TRBV4-3 and TRBJ1-6; possible D gene TRBD1, 6 bases. From germline, CDR1 is LGHNA and CDR2 YSLEER. The V and J ends lost 0 bases and 7 bases respectively, with 10 bases between them. The CDR3 runs to 15 residues. CDR3: CASSQEGAWNSPLHF. The CDR3 DNA is TGCGCCAGCAGCCAAGAGGGGGCTTGGAATTCACCCCTCCACTTT.